This TCR beta chain emerged from a study of blood T cell repertoires in COVID-19. In the study overall: Some COVID-19 samples were acute and others convalescent; all came from the United States, Italy and Spain. In each case, the material was cDNA or gDNA derived from T cells, B-cell-depleted T cells, or PBMCs.

Germline V CDR1 and CDR2: MNHNY, SVGAGI (reference sequence). The CDR3 sequence is 14 residues long. The V and J ends lost 6 bases and 6 bases, in that order; junction bases with no gene match: 11. In the original processing: It was from reference gene primer amplification that nucleated cell counts were estimated. The repertoire was sequenced with immunoSEQ multiplex PCR; TCRdb's copy has only in-frame clones and lacks some. The V and J calls and clone size were taken over from that table, and D and trimming were inferred from the DNA. Of tens of thousands of clones listed, over 75% are singletons. The chain links TRBV6-6 to TRBJ2-7; 7 bases agree with TRBD1. Sequencing was done on a sample of peripheral blood. The clonotype was recovered from a man in his 70s with active or convalescent COVID-19. This CDR3 reads CASSGTVGGIEQYF. DNA for the CDR3: TGTGCCAGCAGCGGGACAGTCGGTGGAATCGAGCAGTACTTC.